One sample yielded the 30 T cell receptor beta chains listed below, sequenced in a study of tumor-infiltrating lymphocytes in localized non-small cell lung cancer. TCRdb's table, derived via immunoSEQ multiplex PCR, lists solely in-frame clones and lacks some. The table records roughly 8,000 clones, 55% to 70% of them present only once. The sequencing sample was made of uninvolved lung tissue not adjacent to the tumor. These receptors were obtained from a human donor with non-small cell lung cancer.

The chain's CDR3 is CASSPGTGVNSPLHF. The CDR3 DNA follows: TGTGCCAGTAGCCCTGGGACAGGGGTGAATTCACCCCTCCACTTT. The genes are TRBV19 and TRBJ1-6; 10 positions agree with TRBD1. V was pared by 6 bases and J by 7 bases, with 6 bases of the junction left unmatched. The germline V gene has CDR1 LNHDA and CDR2 SQIVND (reference sequence). The CDR3 is 15 amino acids.

The rearrangement joins TRBV2 to TRBJ2-3; no definite D call. V was pared by 6 bases and J by 2 bases, with 18 bases between. CDR1 SNHLY and CDR2 FYNNEI come from the germline V gene. The CDR3 sequence is 16 residues long. The CDR3 loop is CASSARTRSYTDTQYF. The CDR3 DNA is TGTGCCAGCAGCGCTCGGACCCGATCCTACACAGATACGCAGTATTTT.

This clone was detected only a few times. The chain is built from TRBV5-4 and TRBJ1-2; D possibly corresponds to TRBD1 (5 bases). The CDR3 covers 14 residues. Germline values: CDR1 SGHNT, CDR2 YYREEE (reference sequence). V was pared by 4 bases and J by 4 bases, with 14 bases between. This CDR3 reads CASSAAGATYGYTF. The CDR3 bases are TGTGCCAGCAGCGCCGCCGGGGCCACCTATGGCTACACCTTC.

This clone is termed medium-sized. The identical CDR3 is also encoded by other nucleotide sequences in the sample. The chain joins TRBV5-4 to TRBJ2-7; 7 nucleotides align to TRBD1. Germline values: CDR1 SGHNT, CDR2 YYREEE (reference sequence). This CDR3 region has 14 residues. After removal of 4 bases from V and 0 bases from J, the junction contained 4 bases not matched to a gene. DNA for the CDR3: TGTGCCAGCAGCCCCGGACAGGACTCCTACGAGCAGTACTTC. It translates to CASSPGQDSYEQYF.

V is TRBV6-5 and J is TRBJ1-6; a weak D match, TRBD1 (5 bases). With 2 bases removed from V and 10 bases from J, the gap between germline ends came to 12 bases. The CDR3 has 14 amino acids. Germline values: CDR1 MNHEY, CDR2 SVGAGI. DNA of the CDR3: TGTGCCAGCAGTTACCAGAGGGGCAGATCACCCCTCCACTTT. Its protein is CASSYQRGRSPLHF.

The chain joins TRBV15 to TRBJ1-1; D is ambiguous. Germline values: CDR1 LNHNV, CDR2 YYDKDF (reference sequence). The V end was cut by 3 bases, the J end by 11 bases, with 16 bases between. The CDR3 has 13 amino acids. In DNA, the CDR3 is TGTGCCACCAGCAGTGGTGGACTTCCCCTCGCTTTCTTT. Amino acids: CATSSGGLPLAFF.

This clone qualifies as medium-sized. The V and J genes are TRBV6-5 and TRBJ2-7; D possibly uses TRBD1 or TRBD2 (6 bases each). The CDR3 covers 14 residues. The V gene lost 6 bases and the J gene lost 4 bases, with 16 bases spanning the gap. The germline V gene has CDR1 MNHEY and CDR2 SVGAGI. Here the CDR3 DNA reads TGTGCCAGCAGGGGGCGAACAGGGAGGTACGAGCAGTACTTC. This codes for CASRGRTGRYEQYF.

J is TRBJ1-5 and V is TRBV30, with a possible D match to TRBD1 (5 bases). This CDR3 region has 13 residues. Trimming pared 5 bases from V and 3 bases from J, leaving 11 bases between. Per germline, CDR1 GTSNPN and CDR2 SVGIG (reference sequence). The CDR3 nucleotides read TGTGCCTGGGAGAAGGGGAACAATCAGCCCCAGCATTTT. Protein sequence: CAWEKGNNQPQHF. Based on the CDR3 plus reference TRBV30 and TRBJ1-5, the full variable domain is SQTIHQWPATLVQPVGSPLSLECTVEGTSNPNLYWYRQAAGRGLQLLFYSVGIGQISSEVPQNLSASRPQDRQFILSSKKLLLSDSGFYLCAWEKGNNQPQHFGDGTRLSIL.

The chain uses TRBV7-3 and TRBJ2-2, with 8 nucleotides matching TRBD1. The germline gives CDR1 SGHTA, CDR2 FQGTGA. The length of the CDR3 is 15 residues. V shed 4 bases, J shed 6 bases, and the junction held 7 bases outside the gene matches. The CDR3 loop is CASSSGQGEAGELFF. The CDR3 DNA reads as TGTGCCAGCAGCTCCGGACAGGGCGAAGCCGGGGAGCTGTTTTTT. Filled out from reference TRBV7-3 and TRBJ2-2, the complete variable domain reads GAGVSQTPSNKVTEKGKYVELRCDPISGHTALYWYRQSLGQGPEFLIYFQGTGAADDSGLPNDRFFAVRPEGSVSTLKIQRTERGDSAVYLCASSSGQGEAGELFFGEGSRLTVL.

This rearrangement joins TRBV6-1 to TRBJ1-5, with no clear D. The ends were cut back, 1 base at V and 6 bases at J, with 1 base in the middle. Germline loops: CDR1 MNHNS, CDR2 SASEGT. The CDR3 is 11 amino acids. In nucleotides, the CDR3 is TGTGCCAGCAGTGAAGTTCAGCCCCAGCATTTT. It yields the protein CASSEVQPQHF.

This chain connects TRBV4-1 to TRBJ1-2; 12 nucleotides align to TRBD1. Germline V CDR1 and CDR2: MGHRA, YSYEKL. V was pared by 1 base and J by 8 bases, with 8 bases of the junction left unmatched. This CDR3 contains 16 residues. CDR3 DNA sequence: TGCGCCAGCAGCCAAGGGGCGGGACAGGGGGCGCGCGGCTACACCTTC. It yields the protein CASSQGAGQGARGYTF.

The chain couples TRBV5-1 to TRBJ2-7, with unresolved D. Germline-derived CDR1 and CDR2 are SGHRS and YFSETQ. The V gene lost 0 bases and the J gene lost 4 bases, with 11 bases spanning the gap. The CDR3 has 14 amino acids. DNA of the CDR3: TGCGCCAGCAGCTTGGCCTTTGCCGAATACGAGCAGTACTTC. This gives the protein CASSLAFAEYEQYF.

This clone was recorded a few times. This chain uses TRBV5-1 with TRBJ1-1, with a tentative D call TRBD1 (5 bases). V was cut by 4 bases and J by 7 bases, with 14 bases left in between. There are 13 residues in the CDR3. Per germline, CDR1 SGHRS and CDR2 YFSETQ. The CDR3 DNA is TGCGCCAGCAGCCTAACGGACACCGGTGAAGCTTTCTTT. It specifies CASSLTDTGEAFF.

This clone appeared once. The rearrangement joins TRBV6-6 to TRBJ1-1, with 8 bases aligning to TRBD1. The CDR3 is made up of 13 amino acids. With V trimmed by 6 bases and J by 5 bases, 5 bases remained unmatched. The germline CDR1 and CDR2 sequences are MNHNY and SVGAGI (reference sequence). This chain's CDR3 is CASSLTGGTEAFF. As DNA, the CDR3 is TGTGCCAGCAGCTTAACAGGGGGGACTGAAGCTTTCTTT.

This chain uses TRBV2 with TRBJ1-2; TRBD1 agrees at 8 bases. Germline V gene data show CDR1 as SNHLY and CDR2 as FYNNEI. V lost 7 bases and J lost 6; bases outside the gene matches: 4. This CDR3 comprises 12 residues. The CDR3 is CASKQGEDGYTF. The CDR3 DNA is TGTGCCAGCAAACAGGGGGAAGATGGCTACACCTTC.

In its sample, this clone was seen a few times. The V call is TRBV7-2, the J call TRBJ1-6; D not certain. This CDR3 is 16 amino acids long. Trimming took 0 bases from V and 7 from J, leaving 13 bases between them. Germline loops: CDR1 SGHTA, CDR2 FQGNSA. In DNA form, the CDR3 reads TGTGCCAGCAGCTTAGCTAGACCCGACGGGAATTCACCCCTCCACTTT. Protein: CASSLARPDGNSPLHF.

V usage is TRBV5-1 and J usage is TRBJ2-2, with TRBD2 matching over 8 bases. This CDR3 region has 15 residues. V lost 4 bases, J lost 1 base, and 3 bases stayed unmatched. CDR1 is SGHRS, CDR2 YFSETQ, per germline. The CDR3 protein is CASSRAGENTGELFF. CDR3 nucleotides: TGCGCCAGCAGCCGAGCGGGGGAGAACACCGGGGAGCTGTTTTTT.

The V call is TRBV5-5, the J call TRBJ2-7; the D is unclear. The CDR3 sequence is 12 residues long. Germline V gene sequence: CDR1 SGHKS, CDR2 YYEKEE (reference sequence). V lost 0 bases to trimming and J lost 4 bases, with 5 bases between them. CDR3 nucleotides: TGTGCCAGCAGCTTGGTGGGTTACGAGCAGTACTTC. Translated: CASSLVGYEQYF.

This chain links TRBV7-9 with TRBJ2-3; D uncertain. The CDR3 runs to 12 residues. CDR1 is SEHNR, CDR2 FQNEAQ, per germline (reference sequence). V shed 3 bases and J shed 3 bases, with 4 bases lying between them. CDR3 region: CASSLATDTQYF. The CDR3 DNA sequence: TGTGCCAGCAGCTTGGCGACAGATACGCAGTATTTT. Supplemented by reference TRBV7-9 and TRBJ2-3, the full variable domain reads DTGVSQNPRHKITKRGQNVTFRCDPISEHNRLYWYRQTLGQGPEFLTYFQNEAQLEKSRLLSDRFSAERPKGSFSTLEIQRTEQGDSAMYLCASSLATDTQYFGPGTRLTVL.

This rearrangement joins TRBV4-1 to TRBJ2-7; no clear D gene. CDR1 is MGHRA, CDR2 YSYEKL, per germline. V was shortened by 0 bases and J by 3 bases, with 6 bases between the two germline ends. The CDR3 has 13 amino acids. The CDR3 protein is CASSQEDLYEQYF. CDR3 nucleotide sequence: TGCGCCAGCAGCCAAGAAGACCTCTACGAGCAGTACTTC.

This clone appeared a few times. The V gene is TRBV5-4, the J gene TRBJ2-5; D not certain. In germline, CDR1 is SGHNT, CDR2 YYREEE (reference sequence). V gave up 0 bases and J gave up 5 bases, with 2 bases separating them. CDR3 length equals 11 residues. This chain's CDR3 is CASSLAETQYF. The CDR3 nucleotides read TGTGCCAGCAGCTTGGCGGAGACCCAGTACTTC.

This sequence joins TRBV4-1 and TRBJ2-2, with 7 bases matching TRBD1. The CDR3 sequence is 15 residues long. Per the germline V gene, CDR1 is MGHRA and CDR2 is YSYEKL. Losses at the gene ends were 5 bases for V and 2 bases for J; bases not matched to a gene: 5. CDR3 DNA: TGCGCCAGCAGCGGAAGGGACAGTAACACCGGGGAGCTGTTTTTT. Its translation is CASSGRDSNTGELFF.

The sample holds a few counts of this clone. This sequence joins TRBV27 and TRBJ1-2; 8 positions agree with TRBD1. Germline CDR1 reads MNHEY; CDR2 reads SMNVEV (reference sequence). The CDR3 runs to 14 residues. With V trimmed by 8 bases and J by 8 bases, 13 bases remained unmatched. In nucleotides, the CDR3 is TGTGCCAGCCGATACCTCTCAGGGGGCGTAGGCTACACCTTC. Residues: CASRYLSGGVGYTF.

V usage is TRBV30 and J usage is TRBJ2-3, with a weak D call TRBD2 (6 bases). Between the trimmed V and J ends, which lost 5 bases and 3 bases, there was a span of 15 bases. Germline lookup yields CDR1 GTSNPN and CDR2 SVGIG (reference sequence). The CDR3 totals 14 residues. The CDR3 region has the DNA TGTGCCTGGGGGAAGGGAAGCGGGACAGATACGCAGTATTTT. Protein product: CAWGKGSGTDTQYF.

V gene TRBV29-1 combines with J gene TRBJ1-1, with 7 bases that match TRBD1. CDR1 and CDR2 from the germline V gene are SQVTM and ANQGSEA. Germline trimming cut 7 bases from V and 0 bases from J; bases unmatched to any gene: 5. The CDR3 sequence is 13 residues long. CDR3 loop: CSAEGQLNTEAFF. As DNA, the CDR3 is TGCAGCGCAGAGGGACAGTTGAACACTGAAGCTTTCTTT. The whole variable domain, filled in from reference TRBV29-1 and TRBJ1-1, reads SAVISQKPSRDICQRGTSLTIQCQVDSQVTMMFWYRQQPGQSLTLIATANQGSEATYESGFVIDKFPISRPNLTFSTLTVSNMSPEDSSIYLCSAEGQLNTEAFFGQGTRLTVV.

This rearrangement joins TRBV10-3 to TRBJ2-2, with D possibly TRBD1 on 5 matching bases. This CDR3 spans 17 amino acids. Per germline, CDR1 ENHRY and CDR2 SYGVKD. Between the trimmed V and J ends, which lost 0 bases and 6 bases, there was a span of 17 bases. CDR3 protein: CAISESRGKTDPGELFF. The CDR3 nucleotides read TGTGCCATCAGTGAGTCAAGGGGAAAGACAGACCCCGGGGAGCTGTTTTTT.

By share of the sample, this clone is medium-sized. The V and J genes are TRBV4-1 and TRBJ1-2, with 9 bases identical to TRBD1. V was pared by 1 base and J by 8 bases, with 8 bases of the junction left unmatched. The CDR3 is 15 residues long. Germline V gives CDR1 MGHRA, CDR2 YSYEKL. The CDR3 loop is CASSQGPTGGGGYTF. As DNA, the CDR3 is TGCGCCAGCAGCCAAGGACCAACAGGGGGCGGCGGCTACACCTTC.

This chain connects TRBV5-1 to TRBJ2-2; 9 nucleotides match TRBD1. V lost 4 bases to trimming and J lost 6 bases; unmatched junction nucleotides: 7. The CDR3 has 15 amino acids. Germline CDR1 is SGHRS and CDR2 is YFSETQ. This chain's CDR3 is CASSPGTGRAGELFF. CDR3 bases: TGCGCCAGCAGCCCCGGGACAGGGAGGGCCGGGGAGCTGTTTTTT.

The chain employs TRBV9 and TRBJ2-2; D perhaps matches TRBD1 (6 bases). V lost 0 bases and J lost 4, with 13 bases in between. Germline V gene lookup returns CDR1 SGDLS and CDR2 YYNGEE. There are 16 residues in the CDR3. This CDR3 reads CASSVAGGPGTGELFF. The CDR3 nucleotides are TGTGCCAGCAGCGTAGCTGGGGGCCCGGGCACCGGGGAGCTGTTTTTT.

The chain combines TRBV6-1 with TRBJ2-1, with TRBD1 matching over 9 bases. Germline V CDR1 and CDR2: MNHNS, SASEGT. After removal of 5 bases from V and 4 bases from J, the junction contained 3 bases not matched to a gene. CDR3 length: 14 residues. CDR3 amino acids: CASSTGGSYNEQFF. CDR3 DNA: TGTGCCAGCAGTACAGGGGGCTCGTACAATGAGCAGTTCTTC.